What follows describes a single TCR beta chain. The antigen is undetermined. The source of the sample is a study of cytomegalovirus exposure and HLA in healthy donors. Study overall: Of 300 to 450 genotyped donors, about 80% clustered with self-reported Caucasian donors.

The germline V gene encodes CDR1 MNHEY and CDR2 SMNVEV (reference sequence). CDR3 size: 14 residues. The V end lost 8 bases, the J end lost 0 bases, and 11 bases lay between the germline ends. Though nominally healthy at sampling, donors likely had unrecorded immune exposures. Study outcomes and limitations: Sequencing depth roughly uniform across donors was assumed in presence/absence analyses.

Primers for the PCR totalled 60 Vbeta and 13 Jbeta. TCRdb keeps only in-frame clones here, not all; method: immunoSEQ multiplex PCR. Of 150,000 to 200,000 clones in the sample, 70% to 90% were seen once. The TCR comes from a man younger than 35 in good health and CMV-seropositive. The sample consisted of PBMCs. The gene calls are TRBV27 and TRBJ2-1; D might be TRBD1 (7 bases). As DNA, the CDR3 is TGTGCCAGCCAGGGGGGAAGCTCCTACAATGAGCAGTTCTTC. It encodes CASQGGSSYNEQFF.